The 26 T cell receptor beta chains below were found in one sample sequenced in a study of blood T cell repertoires in COVID-19. Sequencing used immunoSEQ multiplex PCR; TCRdb keeps in-frame clones, though not all of them. This table holds more than 150,000 clones, about 81% found once. Input material: peripheral blood. Receptors originate from a man under 40 with active or convalescent COVID-19.

This chain uses TRBV4-3 with TRBJ2-3, with D possibly matching TRBD2 (5 bases). The germline V gene encodes CDR1 LGHNA and CDR2 YSLEER. V dropped 1 base and J dropped 4 bases, with 18 bases sitting between them. CDR3 length: 17 amino acids. CDR3 nucleotides: TGCGCCAGCAGCCAAGGCCGGAGCCTAGCTGGTGCAGATACGCAGTATTTT. It specifies CASSQGRSLAGADTQYF.

The chain employs TRBV6-1 and TRBJ1-4, with D possibly matching TRBD1 (5 bases). Trimming removed 3 bases at V and 4 bases at J, with 15 bases between. Germline-derived CDR1 and CDR2 are MNHNS and SASEGT. CDR3 length equals 16 residues. In nucleotides, the CDR3 is TGTGCCAGCAGTGACAGGGTGGGTCAGGGTAATGAAAAACTGTTTTTT. Encoded protein: CASSDRVGQGNEKLFF.

The chain uses TRBV28 and TRBJ1-5; D is unresolved. The germline CDR1 and CDR2 sequences are MDHEN and SYDVKM. This CDR3 has 13 residues. The V end lost 9 bases, the J end lost 0 bases, and 9 bases lay between the germline ends. CDR3: CASGRYSNQPQHF. For the CDR3, the DNA is TGTGCCAGTGGGAGGTATAGCAATCAGCCCCAGCATTTT. Looking up the rest from reference TRBV28 and TRBJ1-5 gives the full variable domain: DVKVTQSSRYLVKRTGEKVFLECVQDMDHENMFWYRQDPGLGLRLIYFSYDVKMKEKGDIPEGYSVSREKKERFSLILESASTNQTSMYLCASGRYSNQPQHFGDGTRLSIL.

The table lists this clone with a count of one. The chain couples TRBV4-3 to TRBJ2-1, with D perhaps TRBD2 (5 bases). This CDR3 contains 13 residues. Germline V gene data show CDR1 as LGHNA and CDR2 as YSLEER. Trimming took 4 bases from V and 9 from J, leaving 13 bases between them. For the CDR3, the DNA is TGCGCCAGCAGCCCCTTAATCACTAGTGAGCAGTTCTTC. Amino acid sequence: CASSPLITSEQFF.

This clone was observed a handful of times. The chain has TRBV11-3 and TRBJ2-1; 13 bases are a match to TRBD2. CDR1 is SGHNT and CDR2 is YENEEA in the germline V gene. The CDR3 is made up of 16 amino acids. V lost 5 bases to trimming and J lost 7 bases; unmatched junction nucleotides: 8. CDR3 nucleotide sequence: TGTGCCAGCAGCCCTCCCGGACTAGCGGGAGAGAATGAGCAGTTCTTC. Its translation: CASSPPGLAGENEQFF.

V usage is TRBV6-5 and J usage is TRBJ2-1; 7 nucleotides match TRBD2. Germline CDR1 is MNHEY and CDR2 is SVGAGI. With 2 bases clipped from V and 10 bases from J, the junction kept 8 bases outside the gene matches. This CDR3 is built from 14 residues. CDR3: CASSYAREWGEQFF. In DNA form, the CDR3 reads TGTGCCAGCAGTTACGCGCGGGAGTGGGGGGAGCAGTTCTTC.

The chain uses TRBV3-1 (or the pseudogene TRBV3-2) and TRBJ2-7; unclear D gene. Germline V gene lookup returns CDR1 LGHDT and CDR2 YNNKEL (reference sequence). Trimming cost V 0 bases and J 3 bases, with 6 bases left between them. The CDR3 totals 13 residues. CDR3 nucleotides: TGTGCCAGCAGCCAAGATCCACACTACGAGCAGTACGTC. Translated: CASSQDPHYEQYV.

The V call is TRBV4-2, the J call TRBJ1-3, with 8 positions matching TRBD1. The CDR3 sequence is 18 residues long. Trimming took 0 bases from V and 0 from J; bases not matched to a gene: 7. The germline V gene encodes CDR1 LGHNA and CDR2 YNFKEQ. The CDR3, as DNA: TGTGCCAGCAGCCAAGAAGGGGGACAGGCTAACTCTGGAAACACCATATATTTT. It yields the protein CASSQEGGQANSGNTIYF.

J is TRBJ2-3 and V is TRBV5-1, with D possibly being TRBD2 (5 bases). The germline V gene has CDR1 SGHRS and CDR2 YFSETQ. The V end lost 0 bases, the J end lost 1 base, and 6 bases lay between the germline ends. The CDR3 runs to 14 residues. In nucleotides, the CDR3 is TGCGCCAGCAGCTTGGCGCGGGGCACAGATACGCAGTATTTT. Translated: CASSLARGTDTQYF.

J is TRBJ2-2 and V is TRBV7-6, with D unresolved. CDR3 length: 14 residues. V lost 1 base and J 2 bases, leaving 5 bases between the germline ends. The germline gives CDR1 SGHVS, CDR2 FNYEAQ. In nucleotides, the CDR3 is TGTGCCAGCAGCTTAGTATTAAACACCGGGGAGCTGTTTTTT. Its translation: CASSLVLNTGELFF.

This chain connects TRBV29-1 to TRBJ1-1; D remains ambiguous. The germline gives CDR1 SQVTM, CDR2 ANQGSEA. The CDR3 has 13 residues. V lost 0 bases and J lost 1, with 6 bases in between. The CDR3 DNA is TGCAGCGTTGAAGAAACACCGAACACTGAAGCTTTCTTT. Its translation is CSVEETPNTEAFF.

This clone has a single count. The chain carries TRBV18 and TRBJ2-3; 8 bases are shared with TRBD2. The V gene's germline CDR1 is KGHSH and CDR2 LQKENI. The CDR3 consists of 17 residues. J gave up 2 bases and V 3 bases, and 10 bases lay outside the gene matches. The CDR3 DNA follows: TGTGCCAGCTCACCCGCTATGGCGGGAGGACTCACAGATACGCAGTATTTT. Translation gives CASSPAMAGGLTDTQYF.

The chain couples TRBV28 to TRBJ2-5, with D tentatively TRBD1 (5 bases). Trimming removed 3 bases from V and 0 bases from J, with 11 bases in between. Per the germline V gene, CDR1 is MDHEN and CDR2 is SYDVKM. The CDR3 runs 15 residues. Here the CDR3 reads CASSFEQVNQETQYF. CDR3 DNA sequence: TGTGCCAGCAGTTTTGAACAGGTGAACCAAGAGACCCAGTACTTC.

The chain employs TRBV18 and TRBJ2-2; no clear D gene. CDR1 is KGHSH and CDR2 is LQKENI in the germline V gene. V lost 1 base, J lost 4 bases, and 10 bases lay in between. The CDR3 sequence is 15 residues long. CDR3 sequence reads: CASSPRALRTGELFF. CDR3 bases: TGTGCCAGCTCACCACGGGCCCTCCGCACCGGGGAGCTGTTTTTT. The full variable domain, completed using reference TRBV18 and TRBJ2-2, is NAGVMQNPRHLVRRRGQEARLRCSPMKGHSHVYWYRQLPEEGLKFMVYLQKENIIDESGMPKERFSAEFPKEGPSILRIQQVVRGDSAAYFCASSPRALRTGELFFGEGSRLTVL.

The rearrangement links TRBV24-1 to TRBJ2-1, with TRBD2 matching over 8 bases. The CDR3 contains 16 residues. V shed 4 bases, J shed 0 bases, and the junction held 4 bases outside the gene matches. Germline V gene data show CDR1 as KGHDR and CDR2 as SFDVKD. CDR3 loop: CATSDSGGSSYNEQFF. As DNA, the CDR3 is TGTGCCACCAGTGACAGCGGGGGAAGCTCCTACAATGAGCAGTTCTTC.

This clone came up once. The genes are TRBV7-9 and TRBJ1-1; D is ambiguous. Germline lookup yields CDR1 SEHNR and CDR2 FQNEAQ (reference sequence). Trimming stripped 5 bases from V and 6 bases from J, with 16 bases between. There are 14 residues in the CDR3. The CDR3 protein is CASSPTGRRAEAFF. Written as DNA, the CDR3 is TGTGCCAGCAGCCCGACCGGGAGGAGGGCTGAAGCTTTCTTT.

Remarks on this clone: The sample has other DNA sequences that encode this CDR3 too. This chain uses TRBV29-1 with TRBJ1-1, with D tentatively TRBD1 (5 bases). Per germline, CDR1 SQVTM and CDR2 ANQGSEA. V lost 6 bases and J 11 bases, leaving 13 bases between the germline ends. This CDR3 is 10 amino acids long. The CDR3 nucleotides are TGCAGCGTGGAGGGGCGGGGGGCTTTCTTT. Protein sequence: CSVEGRGAFF.

The chain combines TRBV7-9 with TRBJ2-3, with 8 bases identical to TRBD2. With V trimmed by 4 bases and J by 8 bases, 14 bases remained unmatched. Per germline, CDR1 SEHNR and CDR2 FQNEAQ (reference sequence). The CDR3 runs 16 residues. The CDR3 region has the DNA TGTGCCAGCAGCTCGGGGAGCGCGGGAGGAGGTGGTACGCAGTATTTT. Translated, it gives CASSSGSAGGGGTQYF.

The V and J genes are TRBV13 and TRBJ2-7, with 7 nucleotides matching TRBD1. The CDR3 length is 17 residues. Germline V gene sequence: CDR1 PRHDT, CDR2 FYEKMQ (reference sequence). Unmatched junction bases numbered 12, after V lost 0 bases and J lost 4 bases. CDR3: CASSLGPLKGAGYEQYF. In nucleotides, the CDR3 is TGTGCCAGCAGCTTAGGCCCGCTAAAGGGGGCTGGGTACGAGCAGTACTTC.

The rearrangement links TRBV24-1 to TRBJ2-2, with 7 positions matching TRBD1. CDR3 length: 15 amino acids. V shed 7 bases, J shed 1 base, and the junction held 5 bases outside the gene matches. Germline V gene sequence: CDR1 KGHDR, CDR2 SFDVKD. The CDR3 bases are TGTGCCACCAGCGAGAGACAGGGGAACACCGGGGAGCTGTTTTTT. It is translated as CATSERQGNTGELFF.

This chain links TRBV2 with TRBJ1-2; 7 positions agree with TRBD1. The CDR3 extends over 13 amino acids. V gave up 6 bases and J gave up 4 bases; unmatched junction bases: 5. In germline, CDR1 is SNHLY, CDR2 FYNNEI. CDR3 loop: CASRPTGFYGYTF. The CDR3 nucleotides read TGTGCCAGCAGACCGACAGGGTTCTATGGCTACACCTTC. Full variable domain (rest looked up from reference TRBV2 and TRBJ1-2): EPEVTQTPSHQVTQMGQEVILRCVPISNHLYFYWYRQILGQKVEFLVSFYNNEISEKSEIFDDQFSVERPDGSNFTLKIRSTKLEDSAMYFCASRPTGFYGYTFGSGTRLTVV.

The rearrangement uses TRBV12-3 or TRBV12-4 and TRBJ2-3; no clear D. This CDR3 region has 12 residues. Deletions cut 2 bases from V and 7 bases from J, with 7 bases between. CDR3 sequence reads: CASSLSVNTQYF. The CDR3 DNA sequence: TGTGCCAGCAGTTTATCGGTAAATACGCAGTATTTT.

V is TRBV24-1 and J is TRBJ2-3; a possible D gene is TRBD2 (5 bases). Germline CDR1 and CDR2: KGHDR and SFDVKD. The V end lost 4 bases, the J end lost 3 bases, and 19 bases lay between the germline ends. The CDR3 runs 17 residues. The CDR3 region has the DNA TGTGCCACCAGTGAACGGGCTCACGGACGAGGGACAGATACGCAGTATTTT. Translated: CATSERAHGRGTDTQYF.

This clone appeared once. The rearrangement links TRBV27 to TRBJ1-1; D gene unclear. Between the trimmed V and J ends, which lost 1 base and 2 bases, there was a span of 8 bases. Germline CDR1 and CDR2: MNHEY and SMNVEV (reference sequence). The CDR3 runs to 14 residues. CDR3 nucleotide sequence: TGTGCCAGCAGTTTATACAACAGAAACACTGAAGCTTTCTTT. Translation gives CASSLYNRNTEAFF.

The V gene is TRBV6-1, the J gene TRBJ2-7, with D possibly matching TRBD2 (6 bases). This CDR3 has 14 residues. From germline, CDR1 is MNHNS and CDR2 SASEGT. V was trimmed by 2 bases and J by 5 bases, leaving 13 bases between them. For the CDR3, the DNA is TGTGCCAGCAGTGAATTTGGGGGGACCGACGAGCAGTACTTC. Translated, it gives CASSEFGGTDEQYF.

Worth noting for this clone: Other DNA sequences within the sample encode an identical CDR3. The V gene is TRBV11-2, the J gene TRBJ2-1, with D unresolved. Germline V gene data show CDR1 as SGHAT and CDR2 as FQNNGV. Trimming removed 0 bases at V and 10 bases at J, with 10 bases between. The CDR3 extends over 13 amino acids. The CDR3 nucleotides read TGTGCCAGCAGCTTAGATAGGAGTGGCGAGCAGTTCTTC. It codes for CASSLDRSGEQFF. The full variable domain, rest sourced from reference TRBV11-2 and TRBJ2-1, is EAGVAQSPRYKIIEKRQSVAFWCNPISGHATLYWYQQILGQGPKLLIQFQNNGVVDDSQLPKDRFSAERLKGVDSTLKIQPAKLEDSAVYLCASSLDRSGEQFFGPGTRLTVL.